These 6 T cell receptor beta chains share one sample of origin, sequenced in a study of T-cell reconstitution after alpha-beta-depleted transplantation in children. Library preparation (for TCRbeta) was performed with unique molecular identifiers. A single record per CDR3 protein comes from TCRdb applying MiXCR to the PCR reads. The sample lists about 340,000 distinct CDR3 sequences, about 9.3% seen once, with 2% to 3% in the top ten. The sequencing used PBMCs from the stem cell graft donor, collected from the stem cell graft. The receptors come from a human donor who donated a stem cell graft to a child with acute lymphoblastic leukemia.

The rearrangement links TRBV7-9 to TRBJ2-2; D possibly uses TRBD1 or TRBD2 (5 bases each). The CDR3 totals 15 residues. Germline CDR1 reads SEHNR; CDR2 reads FQNEAQ (reference sequence). V lost 5 bases, J lost 4 bases, and 14 bases lay in between. The CDR3 sequence: CASSPPGTPTGELFF. In DNA form, the CDR3 reads TGTGCCAGCAGCCCCCCCGGGACCCCCACCGGGGAGCTGTTTTTT.

The sample holds many counts of this clonotype. The J gene is TRBJ2-7, the V gene TRBV12-3 or TRBV12-4, with TRBD1 matching over 7 bases. There are 13 residues in the CDR3. V shed 1 base and J 4 bases; nucleotides not matched to a gene: 1. CDR3: CASSLVQGYEQYF. For the CDR3, the DNA is TGTGCCAGCAGTTTAGTACAGGGGTACGAGCAGTACTTC.

The rearrangement uses TRBV5-6 and TRBJ1-5, with D perhaps matching TRBD1 (6 bases). The length of the CDR3 is 17 residues. V shed 2 bases and J shed 1 base, with 16 bases lying between them. The V gene's germline CDR1 is SGHDT and CDR2 YYEEEE. For the CDR3, the DNA is TGTGCCAGCAGCTTAGCCGCCAGGGGATCGAGCAATCAGCCCCAGCATTTT. Its translation: CASSLAARGSSNQPQHF.

CDR3 sequence reads: CASSLRDTRGTEAFF. CDR3 sequence (DNA): TGTGCCAGCAGCCTCCGGGACACAAGGGGCACTGAAGCTTTCTTT. The gene calls are TRBV3-1 and TRBJ1-1, with D possibly TRBD1 on 6 matching bases. The CDR3 extends over 15 amino acids. The V and J ends lost 4 bases and 4 bases respectively, with 16 bases between them. Germline CDR1 reads LGHDT; CDR2 reads YNNKEL (reference sequence).

In this sample, this clonotype turned up a few times. J is TRBJ2-1 and V is TRBV6-2 or TRBV6-3; D unresolved. The ends were cut back, 0 bases at V and 8 bases at J, with 14 bases in the middle. The CDR3 is 15 amino acids. Germline V gene lookup returns CDR1 MNHEY and CDR2 SVGEGT. The CDR3 loop reads CASSYSLEGGYEQFF. CDR3 DNA sequence: TGTGCCAGCAGTTACTCGCTAGAAGGTGGCTATGAGCAGTTCTTC.

The J gene is TRBJ1-4, the V gene TRBV25-1; tentatively, D is TRBD1 (5 bases). The length of the CDR3 is 14 residues. CDR1 MGHDK and CDR2 SYGVNS come from the germline V gene. Trimming shortened V by 3 bases and J by 7 bases, and 12 bases separated the two germline ends. The CDR3 loop is CASSETLQVEKLFF. Written as DNA, the CDR3 is TGTGCCAGCAGTGAGACATTACAGGTTGAAAAACTGTTTTTT.